This TCR beta chain came from a study of EBV T-cell therapy then PD-1 blockade in nasopharyngeal carcinoma. From germline, CDR1 is SNHLY and CDR2 FYNNEI. The CDR3 extends over 14 amino acids. Trimming removed 1 base from V and 1 base from J, with 7 bases in between. The table lists this clone with a few counts. Its antigen is unidentified. Treatment in this sample: AdE1-LMPpoly-expanded autologous EBV-specific T-cell therapy followed by anti-PD-1 nivolumab. The protocol was immunoSEQ multiplex PCR, while the TCRdb copy is restricted to in-frame clones and leaves out a portion. The table has about 23,000 clones, over 75% seen once.

Sequences were derived from CD8+ T cells from blood, sampled at day 61 from a patient whose treatment included autologous EBV-specific T cells and nivolumab. V gene TRBV2 combines with J gene TRBJ1-1; D is unclear. The clonotype comes from a man in his forties with nasopharyngeal carcinoma. The CDR3 region has the DNA TGTGCCAGCAGTGAAGGTCAGAGGAACACTGAAGCTTTCTTT. This translates into CASSEGQRNTEAFF. Together with reference TRBV2 and TRBJ1-1, the CDR3 gives the full variable domain: EPEVTQTPSHQVTQMGQEVILRCVPISNHLYFYWYRQILGQKVEFLVSFYNNEISEKSEIFDDQFSVERPDGSNFTLKIRSTKLEDSAMYFCASSEGQRNTEAFFGQGTRLTVV.